This T cell receptor beta chain appears in the sequencing data of a study of blood T cell repertoires in COVID-19. Trimming removed 0 bases from V and 1 base from J, with 11 bases in between. CDR3 length: 16 amino acids. In germline, CDR1 is SGHRS, CDR2 YFSETQ. Some clones are missing from TCRdb's copy, which holds only in-frame ones; the method was immunoSEQ multiplex PCR. The repertoire has about 200,000 clones, roughly nine tenths of them found once; the top ten carry over 7%. This sequence joins TRBV5-1 and TRBJ1-5, with D perhaps matching TRBD1 (6 bases). Material for sequencing was PBMCs or T cells enriched from blood (not recorded which). The sequence came from a woman aged 18-29 years who had recovered from COVID-19. Here the CDR3 DNA reads TGCGCCAGCAGCTTGGAAGCAGGGGCAAGCAATCAGCCCCAGCATTTT. Protein: CASSLEAGASNQPQHF.